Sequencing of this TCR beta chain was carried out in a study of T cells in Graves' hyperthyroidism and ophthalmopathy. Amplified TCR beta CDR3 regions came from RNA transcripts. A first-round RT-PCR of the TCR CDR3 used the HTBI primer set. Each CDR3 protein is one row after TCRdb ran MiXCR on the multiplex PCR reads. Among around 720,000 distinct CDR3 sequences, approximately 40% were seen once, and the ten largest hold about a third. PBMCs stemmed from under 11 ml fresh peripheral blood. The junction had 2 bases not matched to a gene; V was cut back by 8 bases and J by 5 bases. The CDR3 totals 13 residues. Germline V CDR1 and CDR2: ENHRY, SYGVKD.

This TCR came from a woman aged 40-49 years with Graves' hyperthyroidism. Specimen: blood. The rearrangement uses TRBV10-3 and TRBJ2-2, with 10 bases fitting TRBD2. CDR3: CAIDSGGTGELFF. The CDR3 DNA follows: TGTGCCATCGATAGCGGGGGGACCGGGGAGCTGTTTTTT.